The rows below give T cell receptor beta chains drawn from one sample of a study of CD8 T cells in ankylosing spondylitis. In TCRdb, the 5' RACE reads were re-called with MiXCR into one record per CDR3 protein. The table lists 350,000 or so distinct CDR3 sequences, under 8.5% of them singletons. Sequenced: blood, either unsorted or a sorted T cell fraction (not recorded which). The receptors were sampled from a male donor with ankylosing spondylitis. Both conserved end residues are part of each CDR3. The order of the fields is CDR3 length, J gene, clone size, V gene, D gene, CDR3 protein, CDR3 DNA. D genes are given only for firm matches. Expanded clones get a size class; other rows say once, few or many, or leave the size out.

14 | TRBJ1-1 | few | TRBV12-3/TRBV12-4 | . | CASSLSGEITEAFF | TGTGCCAGCAGTTTATCAGGGGAAATCACTGAAGCTTTCTTT
12 | TRBJ2-3 | . | TRBV11-2 | . | CASSGQHGTQYF | TGTGCCAGCAGCGGACAGCATGGTACGCAGTATTTT
16 | TRBJ2-1 | . | TRBV5-4 | . | CASSQGPDPPPSEQFF | TGTGCCAGCAGCCAAGGTCCGGACCCCCCACCTAGTGAGCAGTTCTTC
20 | TRBJ2-3 | few | TRBV2 | . | CATRAGFGTGGLAGTDTQYF | TGTGCCACCCGAGCCGGTTTCGGGACAGGGGGACTAGCGGGCACAGATACGCAGTATTTT
14 | TRBJ2-1 | . | TRBV20-1 | TRBD2 | CSASLAGGYNEQFF | TGCAGTGCTAGCCTAGCGGGAGGGTACAATGAGCAGTTCTTC
12 | TRBJ2-1 | few | TRBV5-1 | . | CASSFRYNEQFF | TGCGCCAGCAGCTTCCGTTACAATGAGCAGTTCTTC
13 | TRBJ1-2 | . | TRBV7-2 | . | CASSPRRVGGYTF | TGTGCCAGCAGCCCCCGAAGGGTTGGGGGCTACACCTTC
11 | TRBJ2-5 | many | TRBV20-1 | . | CSAIGQETQYF | TGCAGTGCTATTGGACAAGAGACCCAGTACTTC
16 | TRBJ2-1 | many | TRBV12-3/TRBV12-4 | TRBD2 | CASRTSGRAYYNEQFF | TGTGCCAGCCGGACTAGCGGGAGGGCTTACTACAATGAGCAGTTCTTC
15 | TRBJ2-1 | many | TRBV6-5 | TRBD2 | CASSYILAGSNEQFF | TGTGCCAGCAGTTACATACTAGCGGGCAGCAATGAGCAGTTCTTC
15 | TRBJ1-5 | few | TRBV6-2/TRBV6-3 | . | CASSYAAGGNQPQHF | TGTGCCAGCAGTTACGCGGCCGGGGGCAATCAGCCCCAGCATTTT
15 | TRBJ2-7 | few | TRBV19 | . | CASSPRARGDYEQYF | TGTGCCAGTAGTCCCCGGGCCAGGGGTGACTACGAGCAGTACTTC
15 | TRBJ2-3 | . | TRBV7-2 | TRBD2 | CASSISGGSTDTQYF | TGTGCCAGCAGCATTAGCGGGGGTAGCACAGATACGCAGTATTTT
18 | TRBJ2-1 | many | TRBV27 | TRBD2 | CASSPQSSGIGSYNEQFF | TGTGCCAGCAGCCCTCAATCTAGCGGGATCGGGTCCTACAATGAGCAGTTCTTC
12 | TRBJ1-5 | many | TRBV28 | . | CASSFPPRPQHF | TGTGCCAGCAGTTTCCCCCCCAGGCCCCAGCATTTT
17 | TRBJ2-1 | few | TRBV5-1 | TRBD2 | CASKGDTSGSSYNEQFF | TGCGCCAGCAAAGGGGATACTAGCGGGAGCTCCTACAATGAGCAGTTCTTC
13 | TRBJ2-1 | . | TRBV7-8 | . | CASSLALSYEQFF | TGTGCCAGCAGCTTAGCGCTAAGCTATGAGCAGTTCTTC
15 | TRBJ1-4 | . | TRBV28 | TRBD1 | CASSLRQGAYEKLFF | TGTGCCAGCAGTTTAAGACAGGGGGCTTATGAAAAACTGTTTTTT
17 | TRBJ1-2 | . | TRBV7-3 | TRBD1 | CASSSTTEDRDFYGYTF | TGTGCCAGCAGCTCCACAACTGAAGACAGGGATTTCTATGGCTACACCTTC
13 | TRBJ1-2 | many | TRBV30 | TRBD1 | CASPDREAVGYTF | TGTGCCTCCCCGGACAGGGAGGCAGTCGGCTACACCTTC
14 | TRBJ2-3 | . | TRBV9 | . | CASSVGTFTDTQYF | TGTGCCAGCAGCGTAGGGACCTTCACAGATACGCAGTATTTT
17 | TRBJ2-1 | few | TRBV20-1 | TRBD1 | CSASPPRTGTAYNEQFF | TGCAGTGCTAGCCCACCCCGAACCGGGACAGCTTACAATGAGCAGTTCTTC
15 | TRBJ2-5 | . | TRBV28 | . | CASSLPRVYQETQYF | TGTGCCAGCAGTTTGCCCAGGGTGTACCAAGAGACCCAGTACTTC
13 | TRBJ1-1 | many | TRBV28 | . | CACKAAPDTEAFF | TGTGCCTGCAAGGCGGCTCCGGACACTGAAGCTTTCTTT
16 | TRBJ2-3 | few | TRBV12-3/TRBV12-4 | TRBD2 | CASSRTLAGGADTQYF | TGTGCCAGCAGCAGAACCCTAGCGGGAGGAGCTGATACGCAGTATTTT
16 | TRBJ2-6 | few | TRBV4-2 | TRBD1 | CASSHQTGAGANVLTF | TGTGCCAGCAGCCACCAGACAGGGGCTGGGGCCAACGTCCTGACTTTC
11 | TRBJ2-3 | many | TRBV24-1 | . | CATASGIAQYF | TGTGCCACCGCTTCGGGCATTGCGCAGTATTTT
13 | TRBJ1-1 | few | TRBV30 | . | CAWSVPGVTEAFF | TGTGCCTGGAGTGTACCGGGTGTCACTGAAGCTTTCTTT
17 | TRBJ1-1 | . | TRBV19 | TRBD1 | CASSTPLGQGGHTEAFF | TGTGCCAGTAGTACCCCCCTAGGACAGGGCGGTCACACTGAAGCTTTCTTT
15 | TRBJ2-7 | . | TRBV4-3 | . | CASSPEPAVVYEQYF | TGCGCCAGCAGCCCCGAGCCAGCAGTGGTCTACGAGCAGTACTTC
12 | TRBJ1-3 | many | TRBV10-3 | . | CAISPGENTIYF | TGTGCCATCAGCCCGGGAGAAAACACCATATATTTT
15 | TRBJ2-1 | . | TRBV29-1 | TRBD2 | CSVEGLAGGVDEQFF | TGCAGCGTTGAGGGACTAGCGGGAGGAGTCGATGAGCAGTTCTTC
14 | TRBJ1-2 | . | TRBV19 | TRBD1 | CASSIPGQGRGYTF | TGTGCCAGTAGTATACCGGGACAGGGGCGAGGCTACACCTTC
13 | TRBJ1-5 | . | TRBV7-6 | . | CASSPGDHQPQHF | TGTGCCAGCAGTCCTGGTGATCATCAGCCCCAGCATTTT
13 | TRBJ2-7 | few | TRBV7-2 | TRBD2 | CASRNPSGREQYF | TGTGCCAGCAGAAACCCTAGCGGGAGAGAGCAGTACTTC
14 | TRBJ2-1 | . | TRBV7-3 | TRBD2 | CASSSGLASFEQFF | TGTGCCAGCAGCTCGGGACTAGCAAGCTTTGAGCAGTTCTTC
13 | TRBJ2-1 | . | TRBV7-9 | . | CASSLDSRHEQFF | TGTGCCAGCAGCTTAGACTCGAGGCATGAGCAGTTCTTC
16 | TRBJ2-1 | . | TRBV21-1 | . | CASSKVAGDSYNEQFF | TGTGCCAGCAGCAAAGTAGCAGGGGATTCCTACAATGAGCAGTTCTTC
15 | TRBJ2-1 | many | TRBV19 | TRBD1 | CASAPGTGFSNEQFF | TGTGCCAGTGCCCCCGGGACAGGGTTTAGCAATGAGCAGTTCTTC
15 | TRBJ2-5 | few | TRBV6-2/TRBV6-3 | TRBD1 | CASSQDRGTMWTQYF | TGTGCCAGCAGCCAGGACAGGGGGACGATGTGGACCCAGTACTTC
14 | TRBJ1-2 | . | TRBV5-5 | . | CASSWGKPNYGYTF | TGTGCCAGCAGCTGGGGAAAACCTAACTATGGCTACACCTTC
12 | TRBJ1-4 | . | TRBV6-1 | . | CASTLPNEKLFF | TGTGCCAGCACTCTCCCAAATGAAAAACTGTTTTTT
15 | TRBJ2-1 | . | TRBV9 | TRBD2 | CASSAAGTSGNEQFF | TGTGCCAGCAGCGCCGCCGGGACTAGCGGCAATGAGCAGTTCTTC
16 | TRBJ1-1 | few | TRBV5-1 | TRBD1 | CASSPDRGYWNTEAFF | TGCGCCAGCAGCCCGGACAGGGGTTACTGGAACACTGAAGCTTTCTTT